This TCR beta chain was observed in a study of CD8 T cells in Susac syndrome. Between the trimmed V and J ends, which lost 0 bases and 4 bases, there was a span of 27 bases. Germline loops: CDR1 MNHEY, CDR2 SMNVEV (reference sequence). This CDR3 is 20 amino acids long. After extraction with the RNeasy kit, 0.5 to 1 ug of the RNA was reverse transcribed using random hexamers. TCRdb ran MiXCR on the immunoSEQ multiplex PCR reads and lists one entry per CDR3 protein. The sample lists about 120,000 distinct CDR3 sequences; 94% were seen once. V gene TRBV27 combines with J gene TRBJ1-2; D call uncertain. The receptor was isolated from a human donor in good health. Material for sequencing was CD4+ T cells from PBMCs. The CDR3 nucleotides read TGTGCCAGCAGTTTATCGTGGGCAGCGACATACCACATCAAATTCTATGGCTACACCTTC. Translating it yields CASSLSWAATYHIKFYGYTF.